One and the same sample provided the 17 T cell receptor beta chains below, sequenced in a study of vaccination effects on CD4 cells after COVID-19. Sequencing was preceded by expansion of antigen-specific CD4+ T cells with viral peptide pools in the ViraFEST assay. Cells that had been cultured for ten to eleven days were the source of isolated CD4+ T cells. BNT162b2 vaccine or mRNA-1273 vaccine was given to participants in two doses. These receptors have no identified antigens. The method was immunoSEQ multiplex PCR; TCRdb's version includes in-frame clones alone and lacks a portion of them. This sample has about 16,000 clones, with roughly three quarters found just once. Sequenced here: CD4+ T cells from PBMCs cultured with HCoV-NL63 spike peptides, sampled after COVID-19 vaccination. These receptors originate from a human donor who received a COVID-19 vaccine.

The chain recombines TRBV7-3 with TRBJ1-2; TRBD1 agrees at 8 bases. The CDR3 spans 16 residues. Trimming cost V 2 bases and J 4 bases; bases outside gene matches: 9. Germline V lookup: CDR1 SGHTA, CDR2 FQGTGA. CDR3 DNA: TGTGCCAGCAGCTTATCCCCCAGGGGGCGAGGCTATGGCTACACCTTC. This sequence encodes CASSLSPRGRGYGYTF.

This chain joins TRBV7-9 and TRBJ2-5; 11 bases fit TRBD2. Germline CDR1 is SEHNR and CDR2 is FQNEAQ (reference sequence). With V trimmed by 1 base and J by 2 bases, 0 bases remained unmatched. CDR3 length: 15 residues. CDR3 protein: CASSLGLAGQETQYF. The CDR3 nucleotides are TGTGCCAGCAGCTTAGGACTAGCGGGGCAAGAGACCCAGTACTTC.

This clone occurred once. This chain joins TRBV5-5 and TRBJ2-3; 10 nucleotides match TRBD1. The CDR3 consists of 12 residues. Germline values: CDR1 SGHKS, CDR2 YYEKEE (reference sequence). V trimming: 3 bases; J trimming: 10 bases; junction bases outside the gene matches: 2. CDR3 sequence reads: CASSWDRGPQYF. The CDR3 DNA sequence: TGTGCCAGCAGCTGGGACAGGGGCCCGCAGTATTTT.

The chain joins TRBV25-1 to TRBJ1-3; maybe TRBD1 (6 bases). This CDR3 has 15 amino acids. V shed 0 bases and J shed 2 bases, with 8 bases lying between them. Germline CDR1 and CDR2: MGHDK and SYGVNS. CDR3 sequence: CASSEYEGAGNTIYF. CDR3 DNA sequence: TGTGCCAGCAGTGAATATGAGGGGGCTGGAAACACCATATATTTT.

The gene calls are TRBV24-1 and TRBJ2-1, with D perhaps given as TRBD1 or TRBD2 (5 bases each). CDR3 length: 14 amino acids. The V gene lost 6 bases and the J gene lost 0 bases, with 8 bases spanning the gap. Germline V gene lookup returns CDR1 KGHDR and CDR2 SFDVKD. The CDR3 DNA reads TGTGCCACCAGTAAGGGGAGCTCCTACAATGAGCAGTTCTTC. This sequence encodes CATSKGSSYNEQFF.

The J gene is TRBJ1-2, the V gene TRBV27; 7 bases map to TRBD1. J lost 2 bases, V lost 5 bases, and 5 bases had no gene match. The CDR3 is made up of 14 amino acids. Germline CDR1 reads MNHEY; CDR2 reads SMNVEV (reference sequence). The CDR3 reads CASSPRTGNYGYTF. CDR3 sequence (DNA): TGTGCCAGCAGTCCACGGACAGGCAACTATGGCTACACCTTC.

The count of this clone is one. CDR3 sequence: CSAGPQETQYF. CDR3 DNA sequence: TGCAGTGCGGGTCCTCAAGAGACCCAGTACTTC. The rearrangement links TRBV20-1 to TRBJ2-5; D is ambiguous. Germline V gene data show CDR1 as DFQATT and CDR2 as SNEGSKA (reference sequence). V was trimmed by 6 bases and J by 2 bases, leaving 7 bases between them. The length of the CDR3 is 11 residues.

V is TRBV2 and J is TRBJ2-5, with TRBD1 as a possible D gene (5 bases). Trimming took off 6 bases at V and 4 bases at J, with 12 bases between the two ends. This CDR3 has 13 amino acids. Germline values: CDR1 SNHLY, CDR2 FYNNEI. The CDR3 reads CASRDMGRETQYF. The CDR3 DNA follows: TGTGCCAGCAGGGACATGGGCAGAGAGACCCAGTACTTC.

The chain joins TRBV6-5 to TRBJ1-5; TRBD1 matches 7 bases. The CDR3 totals 14 residues. CDR1 is MNHEY and CDR2 is SVGAGI in the germline V gene. V shed 5 bases and J 6 bases; nucleotides not matched to a gene: 7. CDR3 coding DNA: TGTGCCAGCAGTCGACAGGGATTTGGTCAGCCCCAGCATTTT. This sequence encodes CASSRQGFGQPQHF.

The rearrangement links TRBV29-1 to TRBJ2-2; 11 bases are shared with TRBD1. Trimming removed 7 bases from V and 0 bases from J; junction bases left unmatched: 4. The CDR3 covers 15 residues. Germline V CDR1 and CDR2: SQVTM, ANQGSEA. The CDR3 sequence: CSAGQGAANTGELFF. The CDR3 nucleotides read TGCAGCGCTGGACAGGGGGCTGCGAACACCGGGGAGCTGTTTTTT.

Regarding this clone: An end of the junction does not agree with germline; a read error may underlie this. V gene TRBV6-1 combines with J gene TRBJ2-7; 10 positions agree with TRBD1. This CDR3 is 13 amino acids long. The germline CDR1 and CDR2 sequences are MNHNS and SASEGT. CDR3 in DNA: TGTGCCAGCAGTGAAGGGGGACAGGGGCATATGAACTTC. Its translation: CASSEGGQGHMNF.

This clone was recorded once. The V call is TRBV6-6, the J call TRBJ1-5; D gene uncertain. Germline loops: CDR1 MNHNY, CDR2 SVGAGI (reference sequence). The CDR3 spans 18 residues. V lost 5 bases to trimming and J lost 0 bases, with 20 bases between them. The CDR3 protein is CASSLLKYGHRSNQPQHF. The CDR3 region has the DNA TGTGCCAGCAGTCTATTAAAATATGGGCACCGTAGCAATCAGCCCCAGCATTTT.

This clone appeared once. This chain links TRBV23-1 with TRBJ2-2, with a tentative D call TRBD2 (6 bases). TRBV23-1 is an open reading frame, and its role is uncertain. The germline V and J ends were trimmed by 4 bases and 2 bases, with 8 bases remaining between them. The CDR3 extends over 14 amino acids. The CDR3 DNA sequence: TGCGCCAGCAGTCTAGCGGCCAACACCGGGGAGCTGTTTTTT. Encoded protein: CASSLAANTGELFF.

The chain carries TRBV10-3 and TRBJ1-1, with a possible D match to TRBD1 (6 bases). The CDR3 is made up of 16 amino acids. The ends were cut back, 10 bases at V and 1 base at J, with 22 bases in the middle. Germline assignment: CDR1 ENHRY and CDR2 SYGVKD. CDR3 region: CATEKGTGIRNTEAFF. CDR3 in DNA: TGTGCCACCGAAAAAGGAACAGGGATTAGGAACACTGAAGCTTTCTTT.

The CDR3, as DNA: TGTGCCAGCAGCTCGGGACTAGCGGGGCCAGATACGCAGTATTTT. Translation gives CASSSGLAGPDTQYF. The chain has TRBV7-2 and TRBJ2-3; TRBD2 matches at 13 bases. Trimming cost V 4 bases and J 4 bases; bases outside gene matches: 2. CDR3 size: 15 residues. Germline V lookup: CDR1 SGHTA, CDR2 FQGNSA.

The chain uses TRBV5-6 and TRBJ1-2; D might be TRBD1 (6 bases). V dropped 7 bases and J dropped 5 bases, with 18 bases sitting between them. CDR1 is SGHDT, CDR2 YYEEEE, per germline. The CDR3 is 14 amino acids. CDR3: CASCGVTGSYGYTF. The CDR3, as DNA: TGTGCCAGCTGCGGGGTTACAGGGTCTTATGGCTACACCTTC.

The chain combines TRBV19 with TRBJ1-1; 9 positions match TRBD1. The CDR3 has 14 amino acids. V was clipped by 10 bases and J by 5 bases; unmatched bases: 11. Germline V gene lookup returns CDR1 LNHDA and CDR2 SQIVND (reference sequence). CDR3 residues: CATRPGTGRTEAFF. CDR3 sequence (DNA): TGTGCCACTCGTCCCGGGACAGGGAGAACTGAAGCTTTCTTT.